The next 13 T cell receptor beta chains were all read from a single sample in a study of T-cell reconstitution after alpha-beta-depleted transplantation in children. As it was prepared, the TCRbeta library received unique molecular identifiers. Each CDR3 protein gets one entry after TCRdb re-called the PCR reads with MiXCR. The sample records under 850,000 distinct CDR3 sequences, less than 15% being singletons. Sequences were derived from PBMCs, sampled before TCRalphabeta/CD19-depleted stem cell transplant. The source is a girl aged 2-9 years with congenital amegakaryocytic thrombocytopenia, due to receive a stem cell transplant.

There are many counts of this clonotype. V is TRBV5-1 and J is TRBJ2-5; no firm D call. V was trimmed by 4 bases and J by 1 base, leaving 14 bases between them. The length of the CDR3 is 15 residues. The V gene's germline CDR1 is SGHRS and CDR2 YFSETQ. The CDR3 region has the DNA TGCGCCAGCAGCCTTCTTGAGCGCCTCCAAGAGACCCAGTACTTC. Amino acids: CASSLLERLQETQYF.

This clonotype was found many times. The chain links TRBV20-1 to TRBJ2-3, with 9 bases matching TRBD2. V lost 1 base, J lost 5 bases, and 4 bases stayed unmatched. The CDR3 totals 14 residues. Per germline, CDR1 DFQATT and CDR2 SNEGSKA (reference sequence). CDR3 sequence (DNA): TGCAGTGCTAGAGTTGGGACTAGCCAAGATACGCAGTATTTT. As protein: CSARVGTSQDTQYF.

The table lists this clonotype with many counts. The CDR3, as DNA: TGCGCCAGCAGCCAGGGAGACAGGGCAGGCTCACCCCTCCACTTT. This encodes CASSQGDRAGSPLHF. The rearrangement joins TRBV4-1 to TRBJ1-6; TRBD1 aligns across 7 bases. Germline CDR1 and CDR2: MGHRA and YSYEKL. V dropped 3 bases and J dropped 10; count of bases not matched to a gene: 9. This CDR3 spans 15 amino acids.

This clonotype has a handful of counts. This chain uses TRBV4-1 with TRBJ2-3; TRBD2 aligns across 8 bases. The CDR3 length is 13 residues. CDR1 is MGHRA, CDR2 YSYEKL, per germline. V was pared by 6 bases and J by 4 bases, with 3 bases of the junction left unmatched. Written as DNA, the CDR3 is TGCGCCAGCAGAGCTAGCGGGTCAGATACGCAGTATTTT. Amino acid sequence: CASRASGSDTQYF.

This clonotype occurred many times. This chain links TRBV19 with TRBJ2-1; TRBD2 agrees at 9 bases. V was pared by 3 bases and J by 6 bases, with 3 bases of the junction left unmatched. Germline V CDR1 and CDR2: LNHDA, SQIVND (reference sequence). The CDR3 covers 14 residues. DNA of the CDR3: TGTGCCAGTAGTATTAGCGGGAGCGTCAATGAGCAGTTCTTC. Translated: CASSISGSVNEQFF.

V is TRBV29-1 and J is TRBJ2-3; D unresolved. CDR3 size: 15 residues. Between the trimmed V and J ends, which lost 3 bases and 2 bases, there was a span of 15 bases. CDR1 is SQVTM, CDR2 ANQGSEA, per germline. CDR3 nucleotide sequence: TGCAGCGTTGAGAGTCCCAGAGATAACACAGATACGCAGTATTTT. This sequence encodes CSVESPRDNTDTQYF.

This clonotype showed up many times. The rearrangement uses TRBV5-1 and TRBJ2-2; D gene unclear. CDR3 length: 14 residues. Trimming stripped 4 bases from V and 6 bases from J, with 13 bases between. The germline CDR1 and CDR2 sequences are SGHRS and YFSETQ. The CDR3 is CASSHENGPGELFF. CDR3 in DNA: TGCGCCAGCAGCCATGAGAACGGGCCCGGGGAGCTGTTTTTT.

The chain couples TRBV20-1 to TRBJ2-1, with TRBD2 as a possible D gene (6 bases). In germline, CDR1 is DFQATT, CDR2 SNEGSKA (reference sequence). Trimming shortened V by 6 bases and J by 8 bases, and 20 bases separated the two germline ends. The CDR3 has 14 amino acids. The CDR3 is CSAPGTPLVDEQFF. The CDR3 DNA sequence: TGCAGTGCGCCCGGGACTCCCTTGGTCGATGAGCAGTTCTTC.

This clonotype was detected many times. The chain is built from TRBV20-1 and TRBJ2-1; 8 bases fit TRBD2. Germline V gives CDR1 DFQATT, CDR2 SNEGSKA (reference sequence). The length of the CDR3 is 16 residues. After removal of 1 base from V and 2 bases from J, the junction contained 7 bases not matched to a gene. Written as DNA, the CDR3 is TGCAGTGCTAGAGTTGGGGTAGCGGGACCCTACAATGAGCAGTTCTTC. It translates to CSARVGVAGPYNEQFF.

In its sample, this clonotype was seen many times. The chain links TRBV20-1 to TRBJ1-3, with D unclear. Germline CDR1 reads DFQATT; CDR2 reads SNEGSKA (reference sequence). The CDR3 extends over 11 amino acids. The V end was cut by 4 bases, the J end by 8 bases, with 9 bases between. The CDR3 DNA sequence: TGCAGTGCTATTCTTTTAGACACCATATATTTT. It codes for CSAILLDTIYF.

This clonotype was recorded many times. The chain is built from TRBV5-1 and TRBJ2-5; 7 nucleotides align to TRBD1. V dropped 2 bases and J dropped 2; count of bases not matched to a gene: 6. The CDR3 is 15 residues long. Germline values: CDR1 SGHRS, CDR2 YFSETQ. CDR3 loop: CASSFRDSQQETQYF. The CDR3 region has the DNA TGCGCCAGCAGCTTTAGGGACAGCCAACAAGAGACCCAGTACTTC.

The V call is TRBV7-2, the J call TRBJ1-4, with D unresolved. Germline CDR1 and CDR2: SGHTA and FQGNSA. V lost 5 bases and J 8 bases, leaving 18 bases between the germline ends. The CDR3 loop spans 15 amino acids. The CDR3 DNA reads as TGTGCCAGCAGCACCGGACCCGGACTATGGGAAAAACTGTTTTTT. Translation: CASSTGPGLWEKLFF.

The chain links TRBV9 to TRBJ2-7; 9 nucleotides align to TRBD2. The CDR3 has 13 residues. The germline V gene has CDR1 SGDLS and CDR2 YYNGEE. The V segment lost 4 bases and the J segment 3 bases; nucleotides outside the gene matches: 2. The CDR3 here is CASSRAGGYEQYF. The CDR3 DNA reads TGTGCCAGCAGCCGAGCGGGAGGCTACGAGCAGTACTTC.